The rows below give T cell receptor beta chains drawn from one sample of a study of T cells in Graves' hyperthyroidism and ophthalmopathy. One entry per CDR3 protein, called by TCRdb with MiXCR from the multiplex PCR reads. The profile covers approximately 300,000 distinct CDR3 sequences, with 15% to 20% appearing a single time and about 35% taken by the ten largest. Sequenced input: blood. These receptors came from a man in his fifties with Graves' ophthalmopathy. Each CDR3 is given with its conserved first and last residue. Fields, in order: J gene, clone size, V gene, D gene, CDR3 protein, CDR3 DNA. A D gene is named only where the DNA matches it firmly. Clone sizes are given selectively: once, few, many, or a class where the clone is expanded.

>TRBJ2-7|many|TRBV2|TRBD2
CASSESLAGGAYEQYF
TGTGCCAGCAGTGAGAGCCTAGCGGGAGGGGCTTACGAGCAGTACTTC
>TRBJ2-5|.|TRBV5-1|.
CASSRTRKETQYF
TGCGCCAGCAGCCGGACAAGGAAGGAGACCCAGTACTTC
>TRBJ2-1|few|TRBV27|.
CASSRLVSVWEFF
TGTGCCAGCAGCCGACTAGTCTCCGTTTGGGAGTTCTTC
>TRBJ2-7|.|TRBV24-1|.
CATSPGGPRDEQYF
TGTGCCACCAGCCCCGGAGGACCCCGCGACGAGCAGTACTTC
>TRBJ1-4|.|TRBV7-8|TRBD1
CASSFRDRGGEKLFF
TGTGCCAGCAGCTTCCGGGACAGGGGAGGGGAAAAACTGTTTTTT
>TRBJ1-1|many|TRBV30|.
CALAQGRDTEAFF
TGTGCCCTAGCCCAGGGAAGGGACACTGAAGCTTTCTTT
>TRBJ2-1|many|TRBV20-1|TRBD1
CSARVGQGVGNEQFF
TGCAGTGCTAGAGTGGGACAGGGGGTGGGGAATGAGCAGTTCTTC
>TRBJ1-5|.|TRBV20-1|TRBD1
CSARERQGKNSNQPQHF
TGCAGTGCTAGAGAAAGACAGGGGAAAAATAGCAATCAGCCCCAGCATTTT
>TRBJ2-1|many|TRBV2|TRBD2
CASSLSGRNNEQFF
TGTGCCAGCAGTCTTAGCGGGAGGAATAATGAGCAGTTCTTC
>TRBJ2-7|.|TRBV12-3/TRBV12-4|TRBD1
CASSLLDRGNYEQYF
TGTGCCAGCAGTTTATTGGACAGGGGAAACTACGAGCAGTACTTC
>TRBJ1-1|many|TRBV28|TRBD1
CASSEGQGDTEAFF
TGTGCCAGCAGTGAGGGACAGGGGGACACTGAAGCTTTCTTT
>TRBJ1-6|.|TRBV14|.
CASSHPGGNSPLHF
TGTGCCAGCAGCCATCCGGGCGGTAATTCACCCCTCCACTTT
>TRBJ1-4|few|TRBV15|.
CATSSATGLSGKLFF
TGTGCCACCAGCAGTGCCACAGGATTATCTGGAAAACTGTTTTTT
>TRBJ1-5|few|TRBV6-1|.
CASSQRTDGNQPQHF
TGTGCCAGCAGTCAACGGACGGATGGCAATCAGCCCCAGCATTTT
>TRBJ1-3|few|TRBV9|.
CASSGTLGDTIYF
TGTGCCAGCAGCGGTACGTTGGGAGACACCATATATTTT
>TRBJ2-7|many|TRBV27|.
CASSSTVFSYEQYF
TGTGCCAGCAGTTCGACAGTTTTCTCCTACGAGCAGTACTTC
>TRBJ1-2|many|TRBV20-1|TRBD1
CSADESVGGSNYGYTF
TGCAGTGCTGATGAAAGCGTAGGGGGCAGCAACTATGGCTACACCTTC
>TRBJ2-6|many|TRBV2|TRBD2
CASSGGLAGGPAGANVLTF
TGTGCCAGCAGTGGCGGACTAGCGGGAGGGCCGGCAGGGGCCAACGTCCTGACTTTC
>TRBJ1-2|many|TRBV29-1|TRBD1
CSVVQGAGYGYTF
TGCAGCGTTGTCCAGGGGGCGGGATATGGCTACACCTTC
>TRBJ2-5|few|TRBV7-9|.
CASSLAKREETQYF
TGTGCCAGCAGCTTAGCGAAGAGGGAAGAGACCCAGTACTTC
>TRBJ1-1|.|TRBV19|.
CASRLMDTEAFF
TGTGCCAGTAGGTTGATGGACACTGAAGCTTTCTTT
>TRBJ2-1|.|TRBV18|.
CASSPKDSRGYEQFF
TGTGCCAGCTCACCAAAGGACAGTCGGGGCTATGAGCAGTTCTTC
>TRBJ2-5|few|TRBV14|.
CASSPEWGTQYF
TGTGCCAGCAGCCCTGAATGGGGGACCCAGTACTTC